The 13 T cell receptor beta chains below were found in one sample sequenced in a study of T cells in Graves' hyperthyroidism and ophthalmopathy. Amplification targeted TCR beta CDR3 regions from RNA transcripts. During a first-round RT-PCR of the TCR CDR3, the HTBI primer set was used. Using its own MiXCR run on the multiplex PCR reads, TCRdb lists one record per CDR3 protein. The sample records hundreds of thousands of distinct CDR3 sequences, 14% to 15% being singletons. Sequencing was carried out using blood. Receptor source: a woman in her forties with Graves' ophthalmopathy.

This clonotype was counted ten times or more. This chain connects TRBV6-2 or TRBV6-3 to TRBJ1-1; D uncertain. The V end was cut by 6 bases, the J end by 2 bases, with 10 bases between. Germline V CDR1 and CDR2: MNHEY, SVGEGT. The CDR3 totals 13 residues. The CDR3 nucleotides read TGTGCCAGCAGACACACCCTTAACACTGAAGCTTTCTTT. Translation: CASRHTLNTEAFF.

This clonotype was counted many times. V gene TRBV20-1 combines with J gene TRBJ2-2, with 11 nucleotides matching TRBD2. V trimming: 0 bases; J trimming: 5 bases; junction bases outside the gene matches: 5. The CDR3 covers 16 residues. The germline V gene has CDR1 DFQATT and CDR2 SNEGSKA (reference sequence). In nucleotides, the CDR3 is TGCAGTGCTAGAGATAGCGGGAGGGCCAAGACCGGGGAGCTGTTTTTT. This translates into CSARDSGRAKTGELFF.

The CDR3 nucleotides are TGTGCCAGCAGAAAACGGAACACTGAAGCTTTCTTT. As protein: CASRKRNTEAFF. The chain combines TRBV6-1 with TRBJ1-1, with D unresolved. CDR1 and CDR2 (germline): MNHNS, SASEGT. With 6 bases removed from V and 1 base from J, the gap between germline ends came to 6 bases. The CDR3 spans 12 residues.

The sample holds many counts of this clonotype. The V gene is TRBV12-3 or TRBV12-4, the J gene TRBJ2-2, with D hard to call. The CDR3 is 15 amino acids. Trimming removed 3 bases from V and 5 bases from J, with 13 bases in between. As DNA, the CDR3 is TGTGCCAGCAGTTTCGACCCCCCGAGTACCGGGGAGCTGTTTTTT. Its translation: CASSFDPPSTGELFF.

The chain uses TRBV5-1 and TRBJ2-7; 9 nucleotides agree with TRBD2. Looked up from germline, CDR1 is SGHRS and CDR2 is YFSETQ. This CDR3 comprises 16 residues. Unmatched junction bases numbered 9, after V lost 2 bases and J lost 3 bases. The CDR3 DNA follows: TGCGCCAGCAGCTTTGTTGTAGCGGGAGCTTTCTACGAGCAGTACTTC. Translating it yields CASSFVVAGAFYEQYF.

In this sample, this clonotype turned up many times. This chain connects TRBV10-3 to TRBJ1-5, with D tentatively TRBD1 (6 bases). The V end was cut by 6 bases, the J end by 4 bases, with 10 bases between. This CDR3 has 13 residues. Looked up from germline, CDR1 is ENHRY and CDR2 is SYGVKD. The CDR3 loop is CAISNQGNQPQHF. The DNA for the CDR3 is TGTGCCATCAGCAACCAGGGGAATCAGCCCCAGCATTTT.

This clonotype has ten or more counts. V and J are TRBV19 and TRBJ2-5, with 8 bases matching TRBD1. Germline V gives CDR1 LNHDA, CDR2 SQIVND (reference sequence). The CDR3 contains 15 residues. V gave up 3 bases and J gave up 5 bases; unmatched junction bases: 8. CDR3 coding DNA: TGTGCCAGTAGTATGGCGACAGGGGTAAGCGAGACCCAGTACTTC. Its protein product is CASSMATGVSETQYF.

The V call is TRBV19, the J call TRBJ2-4; D possibly uses TRBD1 or TRBD2 (6 bases each). The V end lost 8 bases, the J end lost 3 bases, and 20 bases lay between the germline ends. CDR1 and CDR2 (germline): LNHDA, SQIVND (reference sequence). The CDR3 consists of 16 residues. The CDR3 reads CASAPGARVGKNIQYF. As DNA, the CDR3 is TGTGCCAGTGCCCCGGGGGCCAGGGTTGGCAAAAACATTCAGTACTTC.

There are many counts of this clonotype. The J gene is TRBJ1-2, the V gene TRBV12-3 or TRBV12-4; 8 positions agree with TRBD1. V was pared by 7 bases and J by 4 bases, with 5 bases of the junction left unmatched. The CDR3 consists of 13 residues. This chain's CDR3 is CASNYQGAYGYTF. As DNA, the CDR3 is TGTGCCAGCAACTACCAGGGGGCCTATGGCTACACCTTC.

This clonotype was counted ten times or more. The V call is TRBV6-1, the J call TRBJ2-5; D unclear. Germline CDR1 is MNHNS and CDR2 is SASEGT. V lost 7 bases, J lost 8 bases, and 11 bases lay in between. The CDR3 totals 11 residues. In DNA form, the CDR3 reads TGTGCCAGCACCCCCCCGCTAACCCAGTACTTC. Encoded protein: CASTPPLTQYF.

This clonotype was found many times. An end of the junction does not agree with germline; a read error may underlie this. V and J are TRBV24-1 and TRBJ2-5; perhaps TRBD1 as D (7 bases). The V gene's germline CDR1 is KGHDR and CDR2 SFDVKD. The CDR3 consists of 17 residues. For the CDR3, the DNA is TGTGCCACCAGTGATTTTGGGTATACAGGGGAGGAAGAGACCCGGTACTTC. Its translation: CATSDFGYTGEEETRYF.

This chain uses TRBV5-1 with TRBJ2-7, with 10 nucleotides matching TRBD2. CDR3 length: 15 amino acids. CDR1 and CDR2 from the germline V gene are SGHRS and YFSETQ. V was clipped by 7 bases and J by 4 bases; unmatched bases: 11. CDR3 coding DNA: TGCGCCAGCGACTCGAGCGGGAGGGCCAGGTACGAGCAGTACTTC. This encodes CASDSSGRARYEQYF.

This clonotype was seen repeatedly, ten times or more. V and J are TRBV12-3 or TRBV12-4 and TRBJ2-3; D gene uncertain. CDR3 length: 12 amino acids. Deletions cut 7 bases from V and 4 bases from J, with 9 bases between. The chain's CDR3 is CASIGSADTQYF. The DNA for the CDR3 is TGTGCCAGCATAGGCTCCGCAGATACGCAGTATTTT.